This TCR beta chain was identified during a study of early T cells in non-severe SARS-CoV-2 infection. One entry per CDR3 protein, called by TCRdb with MiXCR from the 5' RACE reads. The sample shows over 70,000 distinct CDR3 sequences, 13% to 15% of them seen only once. Germline V gene lookup returns CDR1 SGHTA and CDR2 FQGNSA. Losses at the gene ends were 5 bases for V and 4 bases for J; bases not matched to a gene: 5. The CDR3 contains 15 residues. The TCR was taken from an adult who was a healthcare worker with PCR-confirmed SARS-CoV-2 infection or an uninfected control (not recorded which). Sequencing was performed on whole blood, taken at baseline. The chain couples TRBV7-2 to TRBJ2-1; TRBD2 matches at 10 bases. In DNA, the CDR3 is TGTGCCAGCAGCGACGCTAGCGGGAGTTACAATGAGCAGTTCTTC. This codes for CASSDASGSYNEQFF.